This entry describes one T cell receptor (beta chain). The antigen is undetermined. CDR3 length: 14 amino acids. V lost 5 bases and J lost 3; bases outside the gene matches: 7. The V gene's germline CDR1 is MNHEY and CDR2 SVGAGI. PCR was performed a second time for about 7 to 11 cycles using a sample-barcoded 5' primer and a J-beta primer mix. Per sample, CDR3-containing paired-end reads numbered at least 3 million. Via MiXCR, TCRdb re-called the 5' RACE reads, giving one row per CDR3 protein. Of hundreds of thousands of distinct CDR3 sequences listed, around 54% were seen once; the top ten hold approximately 37%. This record belongs to a study of blood T cells in healthy people across ages. Study-level findings and limits: The study could not conclusively compare naive and antigen-experienced cells, given its unsorted PBMCs. Measured against age, TCR beta diversity per million T cells decreased in a roughly linear manner.

The sequenced sample was blood. The chain has TRBV6-5 and TRBJ2-7; TRBD2 agrees at 7 bases. The sequence came from a man in his 60s in good health. Written as DNA, the CDR3 is TGTGCCAGCAGTCGAGGACTAGAGTACTACGAGCAGTACTTC. Encoded protein: CASSRGLEYYEQYF.